Sequencing of this T cell receptor beta chain was carried out in a study of identical twins. This clonotype was observed a handful of times. CDR1 and CDR2 (germline): MNHEY, SMNVEV (reference sequence). The CDR3 has 14 amino acids. The V end was cut by 4 bases, the J end by 3 bases, with 13 bases between. One entry per CDR3 protein, called by TCRdb with MiXCR from the 5' RACE reads. This table has approximately 590,000 distinct CDR3 sequences, 9.6% appearing once. These data were also reused for a study on yellow fever vaccine responses in identical twins.

This TCR was recovered from a woman younger than 30 in good health. Specimen: PBMCs. This chain uses TRBV27 with TRBJ2-7; D remains ambiguous. The CDR3 reads CASSSPVSVYEQYF. The CDR3, as DNA: TGTGCCAGCAGTTCACCAGTAAGCGTCTACGAGCAGTACTTC.